This T cell receptor (beta chain) appears in the sequencing data of a study of patients and donors after allogeneic stem cell transplantation. TCRdb used MiXCR to reprocess the RT-PCR reads, holding one entry per CDR3 protein. The table shows about a million distinct CDR3 sequences, with 18% occurring only once. The J segment lost 4 bases and the V segment lost 4 bases, leaving 15 bases of the junction unmatched. CDR3 length: 18 amino acids. The receptor comes from a human donor who was either an allogeneic HSCT recipient or a stem cell or donor lymphocyte infusion donor (not recorded which). It is not recorded whose cells these are; they may come from a transplant donor. The chain is built from TRBV12-3 or TRBV12-4 and TRBJ2-5; 10 positions match TRBD2. The sample was blood, either unsorted or a sorted T cell fraction (not recorded which). In DNA, the CDR3 is TGTGCCAGCAGTTCTAGCGGGGGCGACCCTGGCAGGACAGAGACCCAGTACTTC. This translates into CASSSSGGDPGRTETQYF.